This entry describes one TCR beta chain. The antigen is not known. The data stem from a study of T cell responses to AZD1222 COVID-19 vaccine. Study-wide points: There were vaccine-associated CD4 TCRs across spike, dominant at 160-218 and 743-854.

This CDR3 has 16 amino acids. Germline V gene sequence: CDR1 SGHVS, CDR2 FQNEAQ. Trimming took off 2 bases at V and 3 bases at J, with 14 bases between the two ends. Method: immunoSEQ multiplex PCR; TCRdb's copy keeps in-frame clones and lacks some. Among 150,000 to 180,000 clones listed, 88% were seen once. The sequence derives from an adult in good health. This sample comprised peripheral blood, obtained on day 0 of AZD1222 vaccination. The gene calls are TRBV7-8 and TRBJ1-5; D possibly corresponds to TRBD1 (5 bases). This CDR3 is CASSLRGVSSNQPQHF. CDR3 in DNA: TGTGCCAGCAGCTTACGAGGGGTCAGTTCCAATCAGCCCCAGCATTTT.